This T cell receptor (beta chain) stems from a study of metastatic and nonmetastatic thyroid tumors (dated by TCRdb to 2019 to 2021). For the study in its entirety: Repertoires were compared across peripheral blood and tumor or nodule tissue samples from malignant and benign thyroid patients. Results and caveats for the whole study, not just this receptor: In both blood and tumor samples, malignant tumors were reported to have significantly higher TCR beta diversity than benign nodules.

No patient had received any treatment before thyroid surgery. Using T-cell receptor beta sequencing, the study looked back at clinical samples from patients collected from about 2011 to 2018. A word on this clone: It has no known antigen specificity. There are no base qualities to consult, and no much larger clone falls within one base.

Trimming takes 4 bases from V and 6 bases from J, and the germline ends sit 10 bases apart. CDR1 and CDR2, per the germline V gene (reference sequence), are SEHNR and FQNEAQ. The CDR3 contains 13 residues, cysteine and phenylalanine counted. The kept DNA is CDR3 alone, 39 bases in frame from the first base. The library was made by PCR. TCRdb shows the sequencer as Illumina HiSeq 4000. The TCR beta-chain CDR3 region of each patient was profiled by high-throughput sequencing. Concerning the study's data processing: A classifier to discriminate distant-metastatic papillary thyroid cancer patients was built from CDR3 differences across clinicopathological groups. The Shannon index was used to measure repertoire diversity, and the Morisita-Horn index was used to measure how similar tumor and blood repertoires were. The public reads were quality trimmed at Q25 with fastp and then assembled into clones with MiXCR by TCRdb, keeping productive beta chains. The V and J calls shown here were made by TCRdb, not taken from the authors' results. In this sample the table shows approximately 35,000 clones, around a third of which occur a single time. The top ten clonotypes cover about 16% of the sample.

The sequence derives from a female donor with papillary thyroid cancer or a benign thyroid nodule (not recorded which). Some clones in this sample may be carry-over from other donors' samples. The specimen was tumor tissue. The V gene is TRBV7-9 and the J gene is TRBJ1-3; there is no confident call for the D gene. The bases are TGTGCCAGCAGCTCGATGGGTCAAAACACCATATATTTT. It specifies CASSSMGQNTIYF.